Shown below are 23 T cell receptor beta chains from a single sample sequenced in a study of CD8 T cells in ankylosing spondylitis. TCRdb re-called the 5' RACE reads through MiXCR, storing one row per CDR3 protein. The table records 150,000 to 200,000 distinct CDR3 sequences, around 13% of them present only once. Specimen: blood, either unsorted or a sorted T cell fraction (not recorded which). The receptors originated from a male donor with ankylosing spondylitis or in good health (not recorded which).

As DNA, the CDR3 is TGTGCCAGCAGCTTACGGGGCGGGACTTCCCTTAGCACAGATACGCAGTATTTT. Translation: CASSLRGGTSLSTDTQYF. The chain joins TRBV11-2 to TRBJ2-3; the D gene is possibly TRBD2 (6 bases). The CDR3 loop spans 18 amino acids. Germline V CDR1 and CDR2: SGHAT, FQNNGV. The ends were cut back, 2 bases at V and 0 bases at J, with 18 bases in the middle.

This clonotype was detected a few times. The V call is TRBV7-6, the J call TRBJ2-7; D assignment may be TRBD1 or TRBD2 (5 bases each). The germline CDR1 and CDR2 sequences are SGHVS and FNYEAQ. V lost 1 base, J lost 1 base, and 11 bases lay in between. CDR3 length: 15 residues. CDR3 residues: CASSLESGPSYEQYF. CDR3 DNA: TGTGCCAGCAGCTTAGAATCGGGACCTTCCTACGAGCAGTACTTC.

This clonotype was detected a few times. This chain uses TRBV6-1 with TRBJ1-1, with 11 bases aligning to TRBD1. From germline, CDR1 is MNHNS and CDR2 SASEGT. V shed 4 bases, J shed 4 bases, and the junction held 2 bases outside the gene matches. The CDR3 runs to 14 residues. In nucleotides, the CDR3 is TGTGCCAGCAGTGGGGGACAGGGGGTCACTGAAGCTTTCTTT. Its protein is CASSGGQGVTEAFF.

This clonotype showed up just a few times. V and J are TRBV7-8 and TRBJ2-5; D is undetermined. In germline, CDR1 is SGHVS, CDR2 FQNEAQ. This CDR3 comprises 14 residues. The ends were cut back, 5 bases at V and 5 bases at J, with 15 bases in the middle. Here the CDR3 DNA reads TGTGCCAGCAGCCCCACGACCTTGGGCGAGACCCAGTACTTC. It codes for CASSPTTLGETQYF.

This clonotype was seen a few times. This chain links TRBV4-1 with TRBJ2-2; D may be TRBD1 (5 bases). V lost 1 base to trimming and J lost 7 bases, with 13 bases between them. The CDR3 runs 15 residues. Per the germline V gene, CDR1 is MGHRA and CDR2 is YSYEKL. CDR3 nucleotide sequence: TGCGCCAGCAGCCAAGGAGCAGGGTCAGTCGGGGAGCTGTTTTTT. Translated: CASSQGAGSVGELFF.

This clonotype was counted between two and nine times. This chain joins TRBV5-1 and TRBJ2-2; D ambiguous. V lost 4 bases and J lost 7, with 8 bases in between. This CDR3 spans 12 amino acids. Germline CDR1 and CDR2: SGHRS and YFSETQ. The CDR3 sequence: CASSADGGELFF. The CDR3 DNA follows: TGCGCCAGCAGCGCCGACGGCGGGGAGCTGTTTTTT.

A single count supports this clonotype. V is TRBV6-2 or TRBV6-3 and J is TRBJ2-2, with 7 bases that match TRBD2. CDR3 length equals 15 residues. V lost 4 bases and J lost 5; bases outside the gene matches: 7. Germline CDR1 MNHEY, CDR2 SVGEGT. The CDR3 spells CASSSPGGETGELFF. CDR3 coding DNA: TGTGCCAGCAGTTCACCGGGGGGTGAGACCGGGGAGCTGTTTTTT.

This clonotype was counted ten times or more. The rearrangement joins TRBV7-9 to TRBJ1-1; D may be TRBD1 (5 bases). Trimming removed 2 bases at V and 1 base at J, with 8 bases between. Germline V gives CDR1 SEHNR, CDR2 FQNEAQ (reference sequence). This CDR3 is 14 amino acids long. CDR3 amino acids: CASSLSGGNTEAFF. The CDR3 bases are TGTGCCAGCAGCTTATCCGGGGGGAACACTGAAGCTTTCTTT.

This clonotype appeared many times. The V call is TRBV4-1, the J call TRBJ1-1; TRBD1 is a possible D gene (5 bases). The V and J ends lost 0 bases and 8 bases respectively, with 19 bases between them. From germline, CDR1 is MGHRA and CDR2 YSYEKL. CDR3 length equals 16 residues. CDR3: CASSQDHRDGGWEAFF. The CDR3 DNA reads TGCGCCAGCAGCCAAGATCATCGGGACGGTGGTTGGGAAGCTTTCTTT.

This clonotype showed up just a few times. The chain carries TRBV6-5 and TRBJ2-5, with TRBD2 as a possible D gene (5 bases). Germline V gene data show CDR1 as MNHEY and CDR2 as SVGAGI. V lost 5 bases and J 5 bases, leaving 9 bases between the germline ends. CDR3 length: 12 residues. The CDR3 loop is CASSQTGETQYF. In DNA form, the CDR3 reads TGTGCCAGCAGTCAAACGGGGGAGACCCAGTACTTC.

The table lists this clonotype with a few counts. The chain recombines TRBV11-1 with TRBJ2-1, with TRBD2 matching over 11 bases. Looked up from germline, CDR1 is SGHAT and CDR2 is FQDESV (reference sequence). After removal of 0 bases from V and 8 bases from J, the junction contained 12 bases not matched to a gene. This CDR3 comprises 18 residues. The CDR3 loop reads CASSLAEDSGRAEDEQFF. CDR3 nucleotides: TGTGCCAGCAGCTTAGCGGAGGATAGCGGGAGGGCCGAGGATGAGCAGTTCTTC.

This clonotype came up a few times. The chain carries TRBV27 and TRBJ2-1; D is possibly TRBD2 (6 bases). This CDR3 comprises 15 residues. Germline CDR1 MNHEY, CDR2 SMNVEV (reference sequence). Trimming cost V 7 bases and J 5 bases, with 18 bases left between them. CDR3 bases: TGTGCCAGCAATGTTGGAACTAGCCTCGACAATGAGCAGTTCTTC. Protein: CASNVGTSLDNEQFF.

The J gene is TRBJ2-7, the V gene TRBV20-1; TRBD2 is a possible D gene (8 bases). Trimming removed 5 bases at V and 2 bases at J, with 13 bases between. CDR3 length equals 13 residues. The germline gives CDR1 DFQATT, CDR2 SNEGSKA (reference sequence). Here the CDR3 reads CSARGGQPYEQYF. CDR3 sequence (DNA): TGCAGTGCTCGGGGGGGACAGCCCTACGAGCAGTACTTC.

This rearrangement joins TRBV10-1 to TRBJ2-3, with D hard to call. Trimming shortened V by 3 bases and J by 2 bases, and 9 bases separated the two germline ends. The germline V gene has CDR1 WNHNN and CDR2 SYGVQD (reference sequence). The CDR3 spans 14 residues. DNA of the CDR3: TGCGCCAGCAGTGACTCTAGAATCACAGATACGCAGTATTTT. Translation: CASSDSRITDTQYF.

This clonotype was observed a handful of times. The V call is TRBV30, the J call TRBJ2-7; no reliable D call. The CDR3 has 12 residues. Germline V gene lookup returns CDR1 GTSNPN and CDR2 SVGIG (reference sequence). V was trimmed by 4 bases and J by 0 bases, leaving 7 bases between them. The DNA for the CDR3 is TGTGCCTGGATGTCAGACTCCTACGAGCAGTACTTC. It specifies CAWMSDSYEQYF.

The rearrangement uses TRBV28 and TRBJ1-5; D remains unclear. The CDR3 is made up of 14 amino acids. Germline CDR1 MDHEN, CDR2 SYDVKM. Trimming removed 7 bases at V and 3 bases at J, with 13 bases between. CDR3 residues: CASKGWENNQPQHF. The DNA for the CDR3 is TGTGCCAGCAAGGGCTGGGAGAACAATCAGCCCCAGCATTTT.

The V gene is TRBV27, the J gene TRBJ2-7, with 9 bases aligning to TRBD1. This CDR3 is 13 amino acids long. Germline V CDR1 and CDR2: MNHEY, SMNVEV (reference sequence). The ends lost 11 bases at V and 4 bases at J; junction bases unmatched: 9. CDR3 sequence (DNA): TGTGCCGGCACTGGACAGGGGCAATACGAGCAGTACTTC. As protein: CAGTGQGQYEQYF.

This clonotype was seen a handful of times. J is TRBJ2-3 and V is TRBV7-9, with D unresolved. Looked up from germline, CDR1 is SEHNR and CDR2 is FQNEAQ (reference sequence). This CDR3 is built from 15 residues. The ends were cut back, 2 bases at V and 1 base at J, with 10 bases in the middle. As DNA, the CDR3 is TGTGCCAGCAGCTTACTAGAAGTGGGCACAGATACGCAGTATTTT. Its protein product is CASSLLEVGTDTQYF.

This clonotype was seen only a few times. The rearrangement links TRBV9 to TRBJ2-5; TRBD2 agrees at 12 bases. Germline V gives CDR1 SGDLS, CDR2 YYNGEE. V lost 3 bases and J lost 4; bases outside the gene matches: 7. CDR3 size: 16 residues. The chain's CDR3 is CASSGWTSGKGETQYF. Written as DNA, the CDR3 is TGTGCCAGCAGCGGGTGGACTAGCGGGAAGGGAGAGACCCAGTACTTC.

This clonotype has a handful of counts. The gene calls are TRBV9 and TRBJ2-5; 7 bases map to TRBD2. CDR1 is SGDLS and CDR2 is YYNGEE in the germline V gene. Unmatched junction bases numbered 5, after V lost 0 bases and J lost 3 bases. The CDR3 spans 15 residues. The CDR3 DNA follows: TGTGCCAGCAGCGTAGGGGGGGGACTGGAAGAGACCCAGTACTTC. Protein product: CASSVGGGLEETQYF.

At least ten counts were recorded for this clonotype. This chain links TRBV6-4 with TRBJ2-1; no clear D. Germline values: CDR1 MRHNA, CDR2 SNTAGT. There are 13 residues in the CDR3. Trimming removed 0 bases at V and 3 bases at J, with 3 bases between. CDR3 loop: CASSDSDYNEQFF. The CDR3 nucleotides read TGTGCCAGCAGTGACTCGGACTACAATGAGCAGTTCTTC.

V gene TRBV3-1 combines with J gene TRBJ1-2, with D perhaps TRBD1 (5 bases). Germline CDR1 is LGHDT and CDR2 is YNNKEL (reference sequence). The V gene lost 11 bases and the J gene lost 6 bases, with 31 bases spanning the gap. CDR3 length equals 17 residues. The DNA of the CDR3 is TGTGCCTCCAGCCAAGATTACCCGGCAGCTCTGGGGCATGGCTACACCTTC. It translates to CASSQDYPAALGHGYTF.

This clonotype was seen many times. The chain links TRBV6-5 to TRBJ2-3; 7 nucleotides match TRBD2. The junction had 4 bases not matched to a gene; V was cut back by 0 bases and J by 4 bases. Germline V lookup: CDR1 MNHEY, CDR2 SVGAGI. The CDR3 sequence is 15 residues long. The CDR3 region is CASSYSSGEADTQYF. CDR3 in DNA: TGTGCCAGCAGTTACTCCAGCGGGGAGGCAGATACGCAGTATTTT.